These 20 T cell receptor beta chains came from one sample sequenced in a study of read filtering for tumor transcriptome and immune sequencing. From 400 to 450 ng of RNA, a library with molecular barcoded alpha/delta and beta/gamma adaptors was made. TCRdb recomputed calls from the reads with MiXCR, one row per CDR3 protein. Of roughly 130,000 distinct CDR3 sequences in the sample, approximately 12% were seen once. Source material: a population of CD138-negative cells sorted from bone marrow. The receptor source for this set is a donor aged 40 or older with multiple myeloma.

This clonotype was picked up a small number of times. V is TRBV7-9 and J is TRBJ2-6; TRBD2 matches at 7 bases. Germline lookup yields CDR1 SEHNR and CDR2 FQNEAQ (reference sequence). The J segment lost 0 bases and the V segment lost 4 bases, leaving 9 bases of the junction unmatched. The CDR3 length is 18 residues. The CDR3 reads CASSSRLAGDSGANVLTF. The CDR3 nucleotides are TGTGCCAGCAGCTCGCGGTTAGCGGGCGACTCTGGGGCCAACGTCCTGACTTTC.

This clonotype was picked up many times. The chain couples TRBV20-1 to TRBJ2-1; TRBD1 or TRBD2 may be the D gene (5 bases each). The CDR3 is 12 residues long. Germline values: CDR1 DFQATT, CDR2 SNEGSKA (reference sequence). V lost 0 bases to trimming and J lost 13 bases, with 13 bases between them. This CDR3 is CSARDHPRGQFF. The CDR3 bases are TGCAGTGCTAGAGATCACCCCCGGGGCCAGTTCTTC.

This clonotype was seen repeatedly, ten times or more. The chain couples TRBV5-1 to TRBJ1-6; D gene unclear. This CDR3 contains 14 residues. Germline V lookup: CDR1 SGHRS, CDR2 YFSETQ. V was shortened by 0 bases and J by 8 bases, with 9 bases between the two germline ends. DNA of the CDR3: TGCGCCAGCAGCTTGGGAGGGATCCATTCACCCCTCCACTTT. The encoded protein is CASSLGGIHSPLHF.

At least ten counts were recorded for this clonotype. This chain joins TRBV6-6 and TRBJ2-5, with TRBD1 matching 8 bases. The germline V gene encodes CDR1 MNHNY and CDR2 SVGAGI (reference sequence). This CDR3 region has 14 residues. V lost 8 bases and J lost 5; bases outside the gene matches: 10. CDR3 in DNA: TGTGCCAGCGAAACAGGGGGAAGGAGTGAGACCCAGTACTTC. Translation: CASETGGRSETQYF.

This clonotype was counted at least ten times. V is TRBV29-1 and J is TRBJ2-7; 11 bases fit TRBD2. The length of the CDR3 is 14 residues. The V gene's germline CDR1 is SQVTM and CDR2 ANQGSEA. J was trimmed by 4 bases and V by 2 bases; bases with no gene match: 4. As DNA, the CDR3 is TGCAGCGTTGAAAAGGGGACTAGCGGATACGAGCAGTACTTC. Protein: CSVEKGTSGYEQYF.

The CDR3 DNA reads as TGTGCCAGCAGCGATAGCGGGAGTTCCTACAATGAGCAGTTCTTC. Amino acid sequence: CASSDSGSSYNEQFF. This chain links TRBV9 with TRBJ2-1, with TRBD2 identical over 9 bases. This CDR3 contains 15 residues. Per germline, CDR1 SGDLS and CDR2 YYNGEE. Unmatched junction bases numbered 2, after V lost 3 bases and J lost 1 base.

This clonotype was recorded many times. The rearrangement links TRBV6-5 to TRBJ2-1; 12 bases align to TRBD2. The CDR3 has 15 residues. Germline V CDR1 and CDR2: MNHEY, SVGAGI. The V gene end was trimmed by 4 bases and the J gene end by 6 bases; junction bases not matched to a gene: 4. The CDR3 protein is CASSSPSGRANEQFF. The CDR3 DNA sequence: TGTGCCAGCAGTTCTCCTAGCGGGAGGGCCAATGAGCAGTTCTTC.

The table lists this clonotype with many counts. The genes are TRBV20-1 and TRBJ2-1, with 14 bases aligning to TRBD2. V trimming: 6 bases; J trimming: 11 bases; junction bases outside the gene matches: 9. Germline V gives CDR1 DFQATT, CDR2 SNEGSKA (reference sequence). This CDR3 is built from 14 residues. In DNA form, the CDR3 reads TGCAGTGCCGGGACTAGCGGGAGCTTTAGTAAGCAGTTCTTC. Translated, it gives CSAGTSGSFSKQFF.

This clonotype has ten or more counts. V and J are TRBV29-1 and TRBJ2-1; tentative D call: TRBD1 (6 bases). With 7 bases removed from V and 3 bases from J, the gap between germline ends came to 13 bases. CDR1 SQVTM and CDR2 ANQGSEA come from the germline V gene. CDR3 length: 13 amino acids. The CDR3 protein is CSATLQGYNEQFF. The CDR3 DNA reads as TGCAGCGCCACTTTACAGGGCTACAATGAGCAGTTCTTC.

This clonotype appeared many times. This chain uses TRBV30 with TRBJ1-4; D unclear. This CDR3 contains 11 residues. The germline V gene encodes CDR1 GTSNPN and CDR2 SVGIG (reference sequence). The V and J ends lost 3 bases and 7 bases respectively, with 6 bases between them. The DNA of the CDR3 is TGTGCCTGGAGGTCGATTGAAAAACTGTTTTTT. This sequence encodes CAWRSIEKLFF.

This clonotype was detected many times. The chain is built from TRBV4-1 and TRBJ2-2, with a possible D match to TRBD1 (5 bases). Trimming cost V 5 bases and J 2 bases, with 12 bases left between them. Germline V gene sequence: CDR1 MGHRA, CDR2 YSYEKL. The length of the CDR3 is 15 residues. The CDR3 DNA follows: TGCGCCAGCAGCTCAGCGACAGCTAACACCGGGGAGCTGTTTTTT. Its translation is CASSSATANTGELFF.

This clonotype showed up just a few times. The V gene is TRBV6-5, the J gene TRBJ2-1, with 13 positions matching TRBD2. Germline V gene lookup returns CDR1 MNHEY and CDR2 SVGAGI. The CDR3 sequence is 17 residues long. V dropped 0 bases and J dropped 4; count of bases not matched to a gene: 3. CDR3 DNA sequence: TGTGCCAGCAGTTACTCCGGACTAGCGGGGGCGTACAATGAGCAGTTCTTC. As protein: CASSYSGLAGAYNEQFF.

This clonotype showed up many times. The V gene is TRBV7-9, the J gene TRBJ1-2; D might be TRBD1 (6 bases). Trimming shortened V by 3 bases and J by 6 bases, and 14 bases separated the two germline ends. CDR3 length equals 14 residues. The germline V gene encodes CDR1 SEHNR and CDR2 FQNEAQ (reference sequence). CDR3 residues: CASSFGRGGDGYTF. In DNA, the CDR3 is TGTGCCAGCAGCTTTGGCAGGGGAGGCGATGGCTACACCTTC.

The V and J genes are TRBV7-9 and TRBJ2-5; maybe TRBD2 (5 bases). V gave up 5 bases and J gave up 5 bases, with 12 bases separating them. The CDR3 runs to 13 residues. The V gene's germline CDR1 is SEHNR and CDR2 FQNEAQ (reference sequence). The CDR3 nucleotides read TGTGCCAGCAGCCCCACTAGGGTGGAGACCCAGTACTTC. Encoded protein: CASSPTRVETQYF.

This clonotype has just a few counts. The chain links TRBV3-1 to TRBJ2-5; D not certain. CDR1 is LGHDT and CDR2 is YNNKEL in the germline V gene (reference sequence). The CDR3 is made up of 13 amino acids. Trimming removed 1 base at V and 5 bases at J, with 8 bases between. CDR3 residues: CASSQASRETQYF. DNA of the CDR3: TGTGCCAGCAGCCAAGCGAGTCGGGAGACCCAGTACTTC.

As for this clonotype: A much larger clone differs from this one at a single base, so this may be a read error. This rearrangement joins TRBV6-6 to TRBJ2-7; D remains ambiguous. CDR1 is MNHNY, CDR2 SVGAGI, per germline (reference sequence). V lost 2 bases and J 7 bases, leaving 9 bases between the germline ends. CDR3 length: 12 amino acids. CDR3 residues: CASSYLGAEQYF. The CDR3 coding sequence is TGTGCCAGCAGTTACCTGGGCGCGGAGCAGTACTTC.

This clonotype was seen at least ten times. This chain uses TRBV9 with TRBJ1-4, with 9 bases that match TRBD1. The CDR3 loop spans 14 amino acids. Germline CDR1 is SGDLS and CDR2 is YYNGEE. Unmatched junction bases numbered 5, after V lost 4 bases and J lost 7 bases. As DNA, the CDR3 is TGTGCCAGCAGCTCGGGACAGGGTGGTGAAAAACTGTTTTTT. Its translation: CASSSGQGGEKLFF. Combining the CDR3 with reference TRBV9 and TRBJ1-4 gives the whole variable domain DSGVTQTPKHLITATGQRVTLRCSPRSGDLSVYWYQQSLDQGLQFLIQYYNGEERAKGNILERFSAQQFPDLHSELNLSSLELGDSALYFCASSSGQGGEKLFFGSGTQLSVL.

This clonotype was observed many times. This chain joins TRBV4-1 and TRBJ1-1; 8 bases are shared with TRBD1. With 4 bases clipped from V and 1 base from J, the junction kept 2 bases outside the gene matches. Germline CDR1 is MGHRA and CDR2 is YSYEKL. CDR3 size: 14 residues. DNA of the CDR3: TGCGCCAGCAGCCCGCAGGGGGCGAACACTGAAGCTTTCTTT. Translating it yields CASSPQGANTEAFF.

Ten or more counts support this clonotype. The chain carries TRBV12-3 or TRBV12-4 and TRBJ1-2; TRBD1 aligns across 7 bases. With V trimmed by 5 bases and J by 6 bases, 6 bases remained unmatched. The CDR3 sequence is 13 residues long. The CDR3 is CASSPKTGDGYTF. The CDR3 DNA reads TGTGCCAGCAGTCCTAAAACAGGGGATGGCTACACCTTC.

Of note for this clonotype: This may be a read error: a much more frequent sequence differs by one nucleotide. The rearrangement joins TRBV28 to TRBJ2-1; no reliable D call. Germline V gene lookup returns CDR1 MDHEN and CDR2 SYDVKM. The CDR3 has 14 amino acids. In nucleotides, the CDR3 is TGTGCCAGCAGTCCCCATCAGGTTGCAAATGAGGAGTTCTTC. Translated, it gives CASSPHQVANEEFF.